The subject of this entry is one T cell receptor (beta chain). These data belong to a study of blood T cell repertoires in COVID-19. Overall study: COVID-19 samples collected from the United States, Italy and Spain covered acute and convalescent phases.

Everyone who took part was about 18 to 90 years old, and they came from some 23 US areas. CDR1 is MDHEN, CDR2 SYDVKM, per germline. Trimming removed 6 bases at V and 1 base at J, with 12 bases between. The CDR3 spans 14 residues. Clones were sequenced by immunoSEQ multiplex PCR, and TCRdb holds only the in-frame ones, with some missing. The sample contains about 260,000 clones, around 89% of which appear only once. Sample: PBMCs or T cells enriched from blood (not recorded which). V is TRBV28 and J is TRBJ1-1; no clear D. This clonotype was obtained from a woman under 30 who had recovered from COVID-19. The CDR3 region is CASRPPLANTEAFF. CDR3 coding DNA: TGTGCCAGCAGACCACCCTTGGCGAACACTGAAGCTTTCTTT.